A single TCR beta chain is shown here with its context. What it binds is not known. This specimen belongs to a study of Tregs in tolerant kidney transplant recipients. Study at large: CD4+CD25+CD127- cells came from roughly 3-day belatacept mixed lymphocyte reactions, some with roughly five-day graft donor restimulation.

Germline V gene lookup returns CDR1 ENHRY and CDR2 SYGVKD. Trimming shortened V by 6 bases and J by 7 bases, and 18 bases separated the two germline ends. This CDR3 has 14 amino acids. Assay used: immunoSEQ multiplex PCR; TCRdb lists only in-frame clones, some missing. The table records approximately 17,000 clones, more than 60% of them present only once. The chain employs TRBV10-3 and TRBJ1-1; D is possibly TRBD1 (5 bases). The clonotype comes from a human donor in good health. The sample taken for sequencing was Tregs from blood cultured with allogeneic cells. CDR3 loop: CAIRRGRGEGEAFF. The CDR3 DNA follows: TGTGCCATCAGGCGGGGCCGGGGAGAGGGTGAAGCTTTCTTT.